The 14 T cell receptor beta chains below all came from one sample that was sequenced in a study of T cell changes during pregnancy in multiple sclerosis. Method: immunoSEQ multiplex PCR; TCRdb's copy keeps in-frame clones and lacks some. Altogether 35,000 to 45,000 clones are present, less than 90% being singletons, with the ten largest covering roughly 0.58%. This specimen consisted of CD4+ T cells from peripheral blood mononuclear cells, obtained in the first trimester of pregnancy. These receptors were taken from a female donor with multiple sclerosis, enrolled in a pregnancy study.

The CDR3 is CASTLRQGASYTF. The CDR3 DNA follows: TGTGCCAGTACCCTACGGCAGGGGGCTAGCTACACCTTC. The V call is TRBV19, the J call TRBJ1-2; 8 bases are shared with TRBD1. V shed 7 bases and J 9 bases; nucleotides not matched to a gene: 10. This CDR3 has 13 residues. Germline CDR1 is LNHDA and CDR2 is SQIVND (reference sequence). The full variable domain, in which reference TRBV19 and TRBJ1-2 provide the parts outside the CDR3, is DGGITQSPKYLFRKEGQNVTLSCEQNLNHDAMYWYRQDPGQGLRLIYYSQIVNDFQKGDIAEGYSVSREKKESFPLTVTSAQKNPTAFYLCASTLRQGASYTFGSGTRLTVV.

V and J are TRBV7-7 and TRBJ2-3; 10 bases match TRBD1. Germline V CDR1 and CDR2: SSHAT, FNYEAQ (reference sequence). This CDR3 contains 15 residues. V trimming: 3 bases; J trimming: 2 bases; junction bases outside the gene matches: 2. This chain's CDR3 is CASSLGTGVTDTQYF. In nucleotides, the CDR3 is TGTGCCAGCAGCTTGGGGACAGGGGTCACAGATACGCAGTATTTT.

The rearrangement joins TRBV4-1 to TRBJ2-1, with 7 bases that match TRBD2. From germline, CDR1 is MGHRA and CDR2 YSYEKL. V lost 4 bases to trimming and J lost 12 bases; unmatched junction nucleotides: 12. The CDR3 is 14 residues long. The CDR3, as DNA: TGCGCCAGCAGCCGCCTCCTAGCGGCCCAGGTGCAGTTCTTC. It translates to CASSRLLAAQVQFF.

J is TRBJ2-3 and V is TRBV10-1, with TRBD2 identical over 9 bases. The CDR3 spans 16 residues. Germline V gene sequence: CDR1 WNHNN, CDR2 SYGVQD (reference sequence). V was pared by 3 bases and J by 0 bases, with 4 bases of the junction left unmatched. As DNA, the CDR3 is TGCGCCAGCAGTGACGCTAGCGGGATCAGCACAGATACGCAGTATTTT. This encodes CASSDASGISTDTQYF.

The rearrangement joins TRBV5-4 to TRBJ2-5; 9 nucleotides line up with TRBD2. This CDR3 has 17 residues. Germline CDR1 is SGHNT and CDR2 is YYREEE (reference sequence). The junction had 16 bases not matched to a gene; V was cut back by 6 bases and J by 4 bases. For the CDR3, the DNA is TGTGCCAGCACCAAAAACCGCGGGGGGGTGATGGTAGAGACCCAGTACTTC. This codes for CASTKNRGGVMVETQYF.

A few counts support this clone. This chain connects TRBV7-9 to TRBJ2-3; 11 bases align to TRBD2. The J segment lost 4 bases and the V segment lost 4 bases, leaving 10 bases of the junction unmatched. Germline V gene lookup returns CDR1 SEHNR and CDR2 FQNEAQ (reference sequence). The length of the CDR3 is 17 residues. CDR3 DNA sequence: TGTGCCAGCAGCTCGGGACTAGCGGTTCTCTTGGCAGATACGCAGTATTTT. Its protein is CASSSGLAVLLADTQYF.

The chain carries TRBV5-1 and TRBJ1-1; tentatively, D is TRBD1 (6 bases). The V and J ends lost 7 bases and 1 base respectively, with 17 bases between them. This CDR3 is built from 15 residues. Germline V gene sequence: CDR1 SGHRS, CDR2 YFSETQ. This chain's CDR3 is CASGRLQGSNTEAFF. Here the CDR3 DNA reads TGCGCCAGCGGTCGACTTCAGGGGTCGAACACTGAAGCTTTCTTT.

This rearrangement joins TRBV15 to TRBJ1-1; 8 nucleotides line up with TRBD1. The CDR3 is 13 residues long. Germline lookup yields CDR1 LNHNV and CDR2 YYDKDF (reference sequence). The V gene end was trimmed by 5 bases and the J gene end by 8 bases; junction bases not matched to a gene: 7. CDR3 sequence: CATSGRQGLEAFF. CDR3 nucleotide sequence: TGTGCCACCAGCGGGCGACAGGGGCTGGAAGCTTTCTTT.

The V call is TRBV10-3, the J call TRBJ2-7, with 7 bases fitting TRBD1. This CDR3 is built from 13 residues. V shed 5 bases, J shed 5 bases, and the junction held 6 bases outside the gene matches. The germline V gene encodes CDR1 ENHRY and CDR2 SYGVKD. The chain's CDR3 is CAISPGQPHEQYF. The CDR3 DNA follows: TGTGCCATCAGTCCGGGACAGCCCCACGAGCAGTACTTC.

The V call is TRBV5-1, the J call TRBJ2-5; 9 bases agree with TRBD2. This CDR3 spans 14 amino acids. CDR1 and CDR2 (germline): SGHRS, YFSETQ. The V segment lost 4 bases and the J segment 2 bases; nucleotides outside the gene matches: 3. The CDR3 region is CASSRTSAQETQYF. CDR3 in DNA: TGCGCCAGCAGCCGGACTAGCGCGCAAGAGACCCAGTACTTC.

The chain carries TRBV2 and TRBJ2-6; 11 bases align to TRBD2. The CDR3 runs to 16 residues. V trimming: 11 bases; J trimming: 3 bases; junction bases outside the gene matches: 9. In germline, CDR1 is SNHLY, CDR2 FYNNEI. The DNA of the CDR3 is TGTGCCGGCCATAGCGGGAGGGCTGTTGGGGCCAACGTCCTGACTTTC. It yields the protein CAGHSGRAVGANVLTF.

The chain uses TRBV30 and TRBJ1-1, with a possible D match to TRBD1 (6 bases). V was cut by 5 bases and J by 5 bases, with 12 bases left in between. Germline V gene data show CDR1 as GTSNPN and CDR2 as SVGIG (reference sequence). The CDR3 is 12 amino acids. CDR3 amino acids: CAWGSGATEAFF. Here the CDR3 DNA reads TGTGCCTGGGGTTCAGGGGCGACTGAAGCTTTCTTT.

The J gene is TRBJ2-1, the V gene TRBV9, with TRBD2 matching over 7 bases. This CDR3 is built from 14 residues. Per germline, CDR1 SGDLS and CDR2 YYNGEE. Trimming removed 5 bases from V and 6 bases from J; junction bases left unmatched: 8. Written as DNA, the CDR3 is TGTGCCAGCAGGAAAGGGACTAACCTCAATGAGCAGTTCTTC. Residues: CASRKGTNLNEQFF.

The chain joins TRBV27 to TRBJ2-5; TRBD1 agrees at 8 bases. Germline assignment: CDR1 MNHEY and CDR2 SMNVEV (reference sequence). CDR3 size: 14 residues. The ends lost 0 bases at V and 4 bases at J; junction bases unmatched: 1. CDR3 in amino acids: CASSLSTGVETQYF. The CDR3 DNA is TGTGCCAGCAGTTTATCGACAGGGGTAGAGACCCAGTACTTC.